The 22 T cell receptor beta chains given below trace back to one sample, sequenced in a study of glioma-infiltrating T cells. Using RNA template, CDR3s of TCR alpha and beta were amplified with iRepertoire arm-PCR. TCRdb called the multiplex PCR reads again in MiXCR, with one record for every CDR3 protein. The repertoire holds about 190,000 distinct CDR3 sequences, around 30% seen once, with around 21% in the top ten. The sequenced sample was glioma tissue, nonneoplastic brain tissue, or PBMCs (not recorded which). These receptor sequences come from a human donor with low-grade glioma or glioblastoma, undergoing nonglioma brain surgery, or in good health (not recorded which).

The table lists this clonotype with many counts. The chain links TRBV20-1 to TRBJ2-3; D remains ambiguous. V was trimmed by 5 bases and J by 0 bases, leaving 9 bases between them. This CDR3 has 13 amino acids. CDR1 is DFQATT and CDR2 is SNEGSKA in the germline V gene (reference sequence). The CDR3 nucleotides read TGCAGTGCTGAGGTCGATAGCACAGATACGCAGTATTTT. Its protein is CSAEVDSTDTQYF.

The CDR3 DNA follows: TGTGCCACCAGTGATTTGATAGGAGGCAGAGACACCGGGGAGCTGTTTTTT. As protein: CATSDLIGGRDTGELFF. The rearrangement uses TRBV24-1 and TRBJ2-2, with a possible D match to TRBD2 (5 bases). There are 17 residues in the CDR3. The germline V gene encodes CDR1 KGHDR and CDR2 SFDVKD. V lost 0 bases to trimming and J lost 3 bases, with 13 bases between them.

About this clonotype itself: Possible read error: a much larger clone is one base away. The V gene is TRBV27, the J gene TRBJ2-7; 8 bases agree with TRBD2. Germline CDR1 reads MNHEY; CDR2 reads SMNVEV (reference sequence). This CDR3 has 15 amino acids. With 5 bases clipped from V and 6 bases from J, the junction kept 12 bases outside the gene matches. The CDR3 protein is CASSPLDTSGSEQYF. The CDR3 DNA sequence: TGTGCCAGCAGTCCTCTAGATACTAGCGGCAGCGAGCAGTACTTC.

This clonotype was counted many times. The chain couples TRBV6-2 or TRBV6-3 to TRBJ2-2, with 10 positions matching TRBD2. From germline, CDR1 is MNHEY and CDR2 SVGEGT. The CDR3 has 16 residues. After removal of 2 bases from V and 5 bases from J, the junction contained 5 bases not matched to a gene. The CDR3 DNA follows: TGTGCCAGCAGTTACCTAGCGGGAGTCTGGACCGGGGAGCTGTTTTTT. Its translation is CASSYLAGVWTGELFF.

This clonotype was seen ten or more times. CDR3: CAISESRVGHEQYF. CDR3 nucleotides: TGTGCCATCAGTGAGTCCAGGGTGGGCCACGAGCAGTACTTC. The gene calls are TRBV10-3 and TRBJ2-7; D is possibly TRBD1 (5 bases). This CDR3 spans 14 amino acids. CDR1 and CDR2 (germline): ENHRY, SYGVKD. Trimming stripped 0 bases from V and 5 bases from J, with 11 bases between.

In regard to this clonotype: This may come from a read error, since a much larger clone is one base off. The chain uses TRBV7-9 and TRBJ1-1; D is unresolved. CDR1 is SEHNR, CDR2 FQNEAQ, per germline (reference sequence). The CDR3 length is 12 residues. Trimming took 5 bases from V and 10 from J, leaving 14 bases between them. CDR3 in DNA: TGTGCCAGCAGCCCTCTCGAGGTACCAGCTTTCTTT. It yields the protein CASSPLEVPAFF.

This clonotype came up once. The chain has TRBV3-1 and TRBJ2-7; 11 bases line up with TRBD2. J was trimmed by 4 bases and V by 8 bases; bases with no gene match: 13. Per the germline V gene, CDR1 is LGHDT and CDR2 is YNNKEL (reference sequence). This CDR3 has 16 residues. Here the CDR3 DNA reads TGTGCCAGCCCGAGACTAGCGGGATCGGAAGAATACGAGCAGTACTTC. It is translated as CASPRLAGSEEYEQYF.

For this clonotype: With a much larger clone just one base away, this may be a read error. The chain recombines TRBV10-3 with TRBJ1-1; no reliable D call. This CDR3 has 13 amino acids. Germline CDR1 ENHRY, CDR2 SYGVKD. The DNA of the CDR3 is TGTGCCATTGGAACTGACGGGAACGCTGAAGCTTTCTTT. It is translated as CAIGTDGNAEAFF.

Note on this clonotype: This sequence may be a read error, since a much larger clone differs from it by one base. The J gene is TRBJ1-2, the V gene TRBV12-3 or TRBV12-4; D is undetermined. Between the trimmed V and J ends, which lost 6 bases and 4 bases, there was a span of 12 bases. The CDR3 runs 13 residues. The CDR3 here is CASRRSDVYGYTF. As DNA, the CDR3 is TGTGCCAGCAGACGCTCAGACGTCTATGGCTACACCTTC.

A few counts support this clonotype. Since a much larger clone is just one base distant, this may be a read error. The chain uses TRBV2 and TRBJ1-2; no clear D gene. The CDR3 spans 13 residues. Germline V gene data show CDR1 as SNHLY and CDR2 as FYNNEI. The CDR3 is CASSDGPNYGHTF. CDR3 sequence (DNA): TGTGCCAGCAGTGACGGGCCCAACTATGGCCACACCTTC.

A few counts support this clonotype. The chain joins TRBV9 to TRBJ1-6; the D gene is possibly TRBD1 (5 bases). V was shortened by 1 base and J by 10 bases, with 12 bases between the two germline ends. This CDR3 has 14 residues. Germline V gene data show CDR1 as SGDLS and CDR2 as YYNGEE. CDR3 sequence: CASSVTDGGSPLHF. CDR3 DNA: TGTGCCAGCAGCGTAACGGACGGGGGATCACCCCTCCACTTT.

The V and J genes are TRBV18 and TRBJ2-6; 7 bases agree with TRBD2. CDR1 and CDR2 (germline): KGHSH, LQKENI. V was clipped by 0 bases and J by 0 bases; unmatched bases: 8. The CDR3 totals 19 residues. The CDR3 protein is CASSPPGGTANSGANVLTF. CDR3 bases: TGTGCCAGCTCACCACCGGGGGGGACTGCGAACTCTGGGGCCAACGTCCTGACTTTC.

In regard to this clonotype: Its ends do not fully match the called genes, so a read error is possible. This chain links TRBV7-2 with TRBJ1-2; no clear D gene. CDR1 is SGHTA, CDR2 FQGNSA, per germline. This CDR3 region has 15 residues. The CDR3 reads CASSLEREGGYGYNF. CDR3 nucleotides: TGCGCCAGCAGCTTAGAGAGGGAGGGTGGCTATGGCTACAACTTC.

This clonotype was counted a few times. The gene calls are TRBV2 and TRBJ1-2; TRBD1 matches at 7 bases. The CDR3 is 12 amino acids. V lost 8 bases, J lost 3 bases, and 3 bases stayed unmatched. CDR1 SNHLY and CDR2 FYNNEI come from the germline V gene. The CDR3, as DNA: TGTGCCAGCGACAGGGCGGACTATGGCTACACCTTC. It is translated as CASDRADYGYTF.

This clonotype was found many times. The chain carries TRBV28 and TRBJ2-3, with D possibly TRBD2 on 7 matching bases. The ends were cut back, 6 bases at V and 1 base at J, with 17 bases in the middle. CDR1 and CDR2 (germline): MDHEN, SYDVKM. This CDR3 comprises 16 residues. In DNA, the CDR3 is TGTGCCAGCAGGCCCGGGGGGCAGGGCGGCACAGATACGCAGTATTTT. Encoded protein: CASRPGGQGGTDTQYF.

This clonotype was found a few times. The chain's CDR3 is CAIRHGQGVKETQYF. CDR3 DNA: TGTGCCATCAGACACGGACAGGGAGTTAAAGAGACCCAGTACTTC. This chain links TRBV10-3 with TRBJ2-5, with TRBD1 matching over 8 bases. Trimming took 6 bases from V and 3 from J; bases not matched to a gene: 9. From germline, CDR1 is ENHRY and CDR2 SYGVKD. CDR3 length: 15 amino acids.

This clonotype was seen at least ten times. The chain employs TRBV5-1 and TRBJ2-3, with TRBD2 matching 14 bases. Trimming removed 0 bases from V and 4 bases from J; junction bases left unmatched: 1. In germline, CDR1 is SGHRS, CDR2 YFSETQ. The CDR3 has 16 amino acids. CDR3 amino acids: CASSLEGLAGADTQYF. CDR3 coding DNA: TGCGCCAGCAGCTTGGAGGGACTAGCGGGAGCAGATACGCAGTATTTT.

This clonotype was observed a handful of times. The chain uses TRBV12-3 or TRBV12-4 and TRBJ1-3; D is ambiguous. V was shortened by 6 bases and J by 4 bases, with 10 bases between the two germline ends. This CDR3 has 13 residues. This CDR3 is CASSPLPGNTIYF. The CDR3, as DNA: TGTGCCAGCAGCCCCCTTCCGGGAAACACCATATATTTT.

In its sample, this clonotype was seen many times. The rearrangement uses TRBV5-4 and TRBJ2-1; D is perhaps TRBD1 or TRBD2 (5 bases each). Germline V CDR1 and CDR2: SGHNT, YYREEE (reference sequence). Trimming took off 2 bases at V and 5 bases at J, with 17 bases between the two ends. This CDR3 has 16 residues. The CDR3 DNA is TGTGCCAGCAGCTTAATCCGGGGCGCTGTGGACAATGAGCAGTTCTTC. Encoded protein: CASSLIRGAVDNEQFF.

This clonotype was seen only once. The rearrangement uses TRBV6-2 or TRBV6-3 and TRBJ2-7; D is ambiguous. This CDR3 has 15 residues. Germline V gene data show CDR1 as MNHEY and CDR2 as SVGEGT. Trimming stripped 10 bases from V and 1 base from J, with 20 bases between. In DNA form, the CDR3 reads TGTGCCACACGCCCCGTTGGAGTGAGGTCCTACGAGCAGTACTTC. As protein: CATRPVGVRSYEQYF.

The V call is TRBV20-1, the J call TRBJ1-2; 8 bases agree with TRBD1. V lost 2 bases to trimming and J lost 2 bases; unmatched junction nucleotides: 1. CDR3 length equals 13 residues. In germline, CDR1 is DFQATT, CDR2 SNEGSKA (reference sequence). CDR3 sequence reads: CSARTGGNYGYTF. The DNA for the CDR3 is TGCAGTGCTAGAACAGGGGGAAACTATGGCTACACCTTC.

With respect to this clonotype: A much more abundant neighbour one base away suggests this may be a read error. The rearrangement links TRBV29-1 to TRBJ2-5; 8 bases align to TRBD2. Germline assignment: CDR1 SQVTM and CDR2 ANQGSEA. The CDR3 extends over 14 amino acids. The CDR3 bases are TGCAGCGTTGGGTCCGCGGGAGGCCGGGAGACCAAGTACTTC. It codes for CSVGSAGGRETKYF.